This T cell receptor beta chain was sequenced for a study of blood T cell repertoires in COVID-19. Overall study context: Italy, Spain and the United States were the sources of the convalescent and acute COVID-19 samples. PBMCs, B-cell-depleted T cells, or T cells were the source of the cDNA or gDNA that made up the material.

Assay: immunoSEQ multiplex PCR; the TCRdb copy retains only in-frame clones and omits some. The sample contains around 72,000 clones, approximately 88% of which appear only once. The CDR3 length is 16 residues. Germline CDR1 is SGHDN and CDR2 is FVKESK. Trimming took 1 base from V and 4 from J; bases not matched to a gene: 9. Sequencing input: peripheral blood. This clonotype originated in a woman in her 70s with acute or convalescent COVID-19. The V and J genes are TRBV14 and TRBJ2-5, with TRBD1 identical over 7 bases. For the CDR3, the DNA is TGTGCCAGCAGCCAAGGGGGACAGCCGCTCAGAGAGACCCAGTACTTC. Translation: CASSQGGQPLRETQYF. Using reference TRBV14 and TRBJ2-5 for the parts outside the CDR3, the full variable domain is EAGVTQFPSHSVIEKGQTVTLRCDPISGHDNLYWYRRVMGKEIKFLLHFVKESKQDESGMPNNRFLAERTGGTYSTLKVQPAELEDSGVYFCASSQGGQPLRETQYFGPGTRLLVL.